This T cell receptor beta chain was sequenced for a study of cytomegalovirus exposure and HLA in healthy donors. The study's findings and limits: Among the CMV-associated chains, a few were confirmed in vitro as specific for CMV antigens. Most TCRs appeared rarely, but some public TCRs recurred in many donors. Later analysis suggested links between common viral pathogens and several top significant clusters.

With regard to this clone: Its antigen is currently unknown.

The CDR3 extends over 14 amino acids. Germline CDR1 and CDR2: SGHTA and FQGTGA. V was cut by 5 bases and J by 6 bases, with 13 bases left in between. PCR employed 60 Vbeta and 13 Jbeta primers. This table comes from immunoSEQ multiplex PCR, and its TCRdb copy is limited to in-frame clones, with some not included. The sample includes approximately 38,000 clones, around 84% of them seen just once. The sequence was collected from a woman between 18 and 29 years old in good health and CMV-seronegative. This rearrangement joins TRBV7-3 to TRBJ2-2; D uncertain. Sequencing used PBMCs. Here the CDR3 reads CASSPGLRPGELFF. The CDR3 DNA reads as TGTGCCAGCAGCCCAGGCCTACGGCCCGGGGAGCTGTTTTTT.